Listed below are T cell receptor beta chains from one sample, sequenced in a study of human T cells and chemical hapten exposure. TCRdb re-derived calls from the RACE reads in MiXCR, one entry per CDR3 protein. This sample has about 140,000 distinct CDR3 sequences, with 12% found just once. This specimen was whole blood, taken in connection with sensitization to the hapten diphenylcyclopropenone (DPC). Receptors were obtained from a woman aged 45-59 years with alopecia areata. Some clones in this sample may be carry-over from other donors' samples. Each CDR3 is given with its conserved first and last residue. Fields, in order: J gene, V gene, D gene, clone size, CDR3 DNA, CDR3 protein. D genes are given only for firm matches. Expanded clones get a size class; other rows say once, few or many, or leave the size out.

>TRBJ2-7|TRBV7-9|TRBD2|many
TGTGCCAGCAGCTCCCCGGGTCGGCTAGCGGGTTACGAGCAGTACTTC
CASSSPGRLAGYEQYF
>TRBJ2-2|TRBV6-2/TRBV6-3|-|-
TGTGCCAGCAAATACGCCCCGGTGGACGGGGAGCTGTTTTTT
CASKYAPVDGELFF
>TRBJ2-1|TRBV5-1|TRBD2|few
TGCGCCAGCAGCTCCGCTAGCGGGAGAATTGATGAGCAGTTCTTC
CASSSASGRIDEQFF
>TRBJ1-2|TRBV19|-|few
TGTGCCAGTAGTGCCGGGGACATAGCTAACTATGGCTACACCTTC
CASSAGDIANYGYTF
>TRBJ1-2|TRBV6-1|TRBD1|few
TGTGCCAGCAGTGAAGCGCATGGACAGGGGGTGAGCTACACCTTC
CASSEAHGQGVSYTF
>TRBJ2-5|TRBV28|TRBD2|few
TGTGCCAGCAGTAGACCTGGACTAGTGCAAGAGACCCAGTACTTC
CASSRPGLVQETQYF
>TRBJ2-2|TRBV5-5|TRBD1|many
TGTGCCAGCAGCTTGCAGGGGGCGCCTGGGGAGCTGTTTTTT
CASSLQGAPGELFF
>TRBJ1-1|TRBV15|-|many
TGTGCCACCAGCAGAGCCATGCAGACAGGACGAAACACTGAAGCTTTCTTT
CATSRAMQTGRNTEAFF
>TRBJ1-6|TRBV4-3|-|few
TGCGCCAGCAGCCAAGACCTGGGACCGCCTAATTCACCCCTCCACTTT
CASSQDLGPPNSPLHF
>TRBJ2-1|TRBV7-6|-|many
TGTGCCAGCAGCTTAGCGGGGCTTGGGAATGAGCAGTTCTTC
CASSLAGLGNEQFF
>TRBJ2-1|TRBV19|-|few
TGTGCCAGTAGTAACGGACAGTCTCCGTTCTTC
CASSNGQSPFF
>TRBJ2-1|TRBV5-5|-|-
TGTGCCAGCAGCTCCCTACCCGACAGTGTCAATGAGCAGTTCTTC
CASSSLPDSVNEQFF
>TRBJ2-1|TRBV7-3|TRBD2|many
TGTGCCAGCAGCGACGGACTAGCGGCCTACAATGAGCAGTTCTTC
CASSDGLAAYNEQFF
>TRBJ2-1|TRBV18|-|-
TGTGCCAGCTCACCCTCAGACCTATTGGCGTACAATGAGCAGTTCTTC
CASSPSDLLAYNEQFF
>TRBJ2-6|TRBV5-1|-|-
TGCGCCAGCAGCGGGATGGATGGGGCCAACGTCCTGACTTTC
CASSGMDGANVLTF